One and the same sample provided the 27 T cell receptor beta chains below, sequenced in a study of blood T cell repertoires in COVID-19. Sequencing was performed with immunoSEQ multiplex PCR; in TCRdb, only in-frame clones are kept and a portion is missing. The sample includes a few hundred thousand clones, around 87% of them seen just once. Sequencing was performed on peripheral blood. These receptor sequences come from a woman aged 30 to 39 with COVID-19, enrolled during active disease.

The chain combines TRBV6-2 or TRBV6-3 with TRBJ1-2; D ambiguous. This CDR3 has 11 residues. Germline V gene sequence: CDR1 MNHEY, CDR2 SVGEGT. V lost 6 bases, J lost 7 bases, and 9 bases lay in between. The CDR3 here is CASSLRGGYTF. For the CDR3, the DNA is TGTGCCAGCAGCCTGCGCGGTGGCTACACCTTC.

The V gene is TRBV29-1, the J gene TRBJ2-7; 10 bases line up with TRBD2. J lost 4 bases, V lost 4 bases, and 7 bases had no gene match. The CDR3 covers 14 residues. The germline CDR1 and CDR2 sequences are SQVTM and ANQGSEA. CDR3 sequence reads: CSVGPKTSGYEQYF. The CDR3 nucleotides read TGCAGCGTTGGTCCCAAGACTAGCGGGTACGAGCAGTACTTC.

The chain combines TRBV6-2 or TRBV6-3 with TRBJ1-5; 9 bases map to TRBD1. J was trimmed by 3 bases and V by 5 bases; bases with no gene match: 5. The germline gives CDR1 MNHEY, CDR2 SVGEGT. The CDR3 spans 15 residues. The CDR3 loop reads CASSQDRGINQPQHF. The CDR3 region has the DNA TGTGCCAGCAGTCAGGACAGGGGAATCAATCAGCCCCAGCATTTT.

The chain couples TRBV5-6 to TRBJ1-5, with TRBD1 matching over 7 bases. This CDR3 is built from 13 residues. Per the germline V gene, CDR1 is SGHDT and CDR2 is YYEEEE. Unmatched junction bases numbered 5, after V lost 4 bases and J lost 7 bases. CDR3 sequence reads: CASSRGQTQPQHF. CDR3 sequence (DNA): TGTGCCAGCAGCCGGGGACAGACGCAGCCCCAGCATTTT.

Many counts were recorded for this clone. The chain couples TRBV5-4 to TRBJ1-1, with TRBD1 matching 7 bases. Germline lookup yields CDR1 SGHNT and CDR2 YYREEE (reference sequence). This CDR3 region has 15 residues. V lost 1 base to trimming and J lost 1 base; unmatched junction nucleotides: 4. The CDR3 nucleotides read TGTGCCAGCAGCTTGACAGGGGATGGGAACACTGAAGCTTTCTTT. Protein: CASSLTGDGNTEAFF.

The chain couples TRBV7-9 to TRBJ2-6; D is unclear. Germline V lookup: CDR1 SEHNR, CDR2 FQNEAQ (reference sequence). Trimming shortened V by 5 bases and J by 3 bases, and 8 bases separated the two germline ends. CDR3 size: 14 residues. The CDR3: CASSPRFGANVLTF. Here the CDR3 DNA reads TGTGCCAGCAGCCCCCGGTTTGGGGCCAACGTCCTGACTTTC. The full variable domain, rest sourced from reference TRBV7-9 and TRBJ2-6, is DTGVSQNPRHKITKRGQNVTFRCDPISEHNRLYWYRQTLGQGPEFLTYFQNEAQLEKSRLLSDRFSAERPKGSFSTLEIQRTEQGDSAMYLCASSPRFGANVLTFGAGSRLTVL.

This clone was seen only once. The V gene is TRBV19, the J gene TRBJ2-7; 7 positions match TRBD2. CDR1 LNHDA and CDR2 SQIVND come from the germline V gene (reference sequence). The CDR3 is 15 amino acids. The V segment lost 4 bases and the J segment 4 bases; nucleotides outside the gene matches: 10. The CDR3 nucleotides read TGTGCCAGTAGTACGGCGACTAGCACATCGTACGAGCAGTACTTC. Amino acid sequence: CASSTATSTSYEQYF. Using reference TRBV19 and TRBJ2-7 for the parts outside the CDR3, the full variable domain is DGGITQSPKYLFRKEGQNVTLSCEQNLNHDAMYWYRQDPGQGLRLIYYSQIVNDFQKGDIAEGYSVSREKKESFPLTVTSAQKNPTAFYLCASSTATSTSYEQYFGPGTRLTVT.

The chain employs TRBV5-5 and TRBJ2-7, with 7 bases matching TRBD1. CDR3 length: 15 amino acids. Per germline, CDR1 SGHKS and CDR2 YYEKEE (reference sequence). Trimming cost V 0 bases and J 2 bases; bases outside gene matches: 5. As DNA, the CDR3 is TGTGCCAGCAGCTTGGCATTGGGACAGCCCTACGAGCAGTACTTC. Translating it yields CASSLALGQPYEQYF.

The chain couples TRBV6-5 to TRBJ2-3; TRBD2 matches 7 bases. There are 14 residues in the CDR3. The V segment lost 6 bases and the J segment 1 base; nucleotides outside the gene matches: 4. The germline CDR1 and CDR2 sequences are MNHEY and SVGAGI. CDR3 in DNA: TGTGCCAGCAGGACTAGCCTTGGCACAGATACGCAGTATTTT. Residues: CASRTSLGTDTQYF.

The CDR3 bases are TGTGCCAGCAGTCCTACCGACAGAGGACTAGCCCAAGAGACCCAGTACTTC. Its protein is CASSPTDRGLAQETQYF. The rearrangement links TRBV28 to TRBJ2-5, with 8 positions matching TRBD2. V gave up 5 bases and J gave up 1 base; unmatched junction bases: 12. The germline V gene encodes CDR1 MDHEN and CDR2 SYDVKM. The CDR3 length is 17 residues.

The chain employs TRBV10-3 and TRBJ1-6; D gene uncertain. The germline gives CDR1 ENHRY, CDR2 SYGVKD. Trimming took 0 bases from V and 7 from J, leaving 13 bases between them. The CDR3 extends over 16 amino acids. The CDR3 sequence is CAISESAPGLNSPLHF. The CDR3 nucleotides read TGTGCCATCAGTGAGTCGGCGCCAGGTTTGAATTCACCCCTCCACTTT.

The CDR3 DNA reads TGTGCCAGCAGCTCCCGACCCGGGATTGCCGGGGAGCTGTTTTTT. Amino acids: CASSSRPGIAGELFF. The V gene is TRBV3-1 (or the pseudogene TRBV3-2), the J gene TRBJ2-2; D perhaps matches TRBD2 (5 bases). The CDR3 contains 15 residues. The V gene lost 5 bases and the J gene lost 6 bases, with 16 bases spanning the gap. Germline CDR1 is LGHDT and CDR2 is YNNKEL (reference sequence).

J is TRBJ2-2 and V is TRBV9; D is perhaps TRBD2 (5 bases). The CDR3 spans 16 residues. V shed 0 bases and J shed 1 base, with 10 bases lying between them. CDR1 and CDR2 from the germline V gene are SGDLS and YYNGEE. The CDR3 DNA is TGTGCCAGCAGCGTAGGAGGGCTAGGGAACACCGGGGAGCTGTTTTTT. It yields the protein CASSVGGLGNTGELFF.

This chain connects TRBV5-1 to TRBJ1-2; no firm D call. CDR1 and CDR2 (germline): SGHRS, YFSETQ. Trimming left V 0 bases short and J 4 bases short, with 16 bases between. The CDR3 is made up of 16 amino acids. CDR3 bases: TGCGCCAGCAGCTTGGGGCTGGTACGGACTTCCTATGGCTACACCTTC. It is translated as CASSLGLVRTSYGYTF.

V usage is TRBV7-3 and J usage is TRBJ1-6, with a weak D call TRBD1 (5 bases). Between the trimmed V and J ends, which lost 5 bases and 10 bases, there was a span of 18 bases. The germline V gene has CDR1 SGHTA and CDR2 FQGTGA. This CDR3 comprises 15 residues. The CDR3 region is CASSADPGTSSPLHF. CDR3 DNA sequence: TGTGCCAGCAGCGCCGACCCAGGGACTTCCTCACCCCTCCACTTT.

J is TRBJ1-4 and V is TRBV30; no firm D call. V was trimmed by 5 bases and J by 5 bases, leaving 12 bases between them. The CDR3 length is 13 residues. Per germline, CDR1 GTSNPN and CDR2 SVGIG (reference sequence). Here the CDR3 reads CAWGPLGNEKLFF. The DNA for the CDR3 is TGTGCCTGGGGACCTCTCGGGAATGAAAAACTGTTTTTT.

The chain links TRBV5-5 to TRBJ1-5, with D maybe TRBD1 (6 bases). The length of the CDR3 is 13 residues. The V and J ends lost 5 bases and 4 bases respectively, with 10 bases between them. CDR1 is SGHKS, CDR2 YYEKEE, per germline (reference sequence). CDR3 coding DNA: TGTGCCAGCAGTTTTCAGGGGAATCAGCCCCAGCATTTT. Protein sequence: CASSFQGNQPQHF.

The V call is TRBV11-2, the J call TRBJ1-5; D is possibly TRBD1 (6 bases). With 5 bases removed from V and 3 bases from J, the gap between germline ends came to 11 bases. The CDR3 covers 14 residues. The germline V gene has CDR1 SGHAT and CDR2 FQNNGV. CDR3 nucleotide sequence: TGTGCCAGCAGCCCCCGGGACAACAATCAGCCCCAGCATTTT. This codes for CASSPRDNNQPQHF.

The chain is built from TRBV6-5 and TRBJ2-1; TRBD2 matches 12 bases. The CDR3 totals 15 residues. With 6 bases clipped from V and 6 bases from J, the junction kept 6 bases outside the gene matches. CDR1 MNHEY and CDR2 SVGAGI come from the germline V gene. The CDR3 is CASRWTSGVVNEQFF. For the CDR3, the DNA is TGTGCCAGCAGGTGGACTAGCGGGGTGGTCAATGAGCAGTTCTTC.

This sequence joins TRBV5-1 and TRBJ2-6, with TRBD1 matching 10 bases. The V gene's germline CDR1 is SGHRS and CDR2 YFSETQ. V shed 4 bases and J 2 bases; nucleotides not matched to a gene: 9. The CDR3 length is 18 residues. The CDR3 protein is CASSVSGTGVPGANVLTF. In DNA form, the CDR3 reads TGCGCCAGCAGCGTATCCGGGACAGGGGTACCTGGGGCCAACGTCCTGACTTTC.

V is TRBV5-4 and J is TRBJ2-7; 9 positions agree with TRBD1. The germline V gene has CDR1 SGHNT and CDR2 YYREEE (reference sequence). This CDR3 region has 12 residues. The V segment lost 4 bases and the J segment 8 bases; nucleotides outside the gene matches: 4. The CDR3 loop is CASSRDREKQYF. CDR3 DNA: TGTGCCAGCAGCCGGGACAGGGAAAAGCAGTACTTC. Looking up the rest from reference TRBV5-4 and TRBJ2-7 gives the full variable domain: ETGVTQSPTHLIKTRGQQVTLRCSSQSGHNTVSWYQQALGQGPQFIFQYYREEENGRGNFPPRFSGLQFPNYSSELNVNALELDDSALYLCASSRDREKQYFGPGTRLTVT.

The chain carries TRBV11-2 and TRBJ1-2, with D maybe TRBD1 (5 bases). Per the germline V gene, CDR1 is SGHAT and CDR2 is FQNNGV. The CDR3 is 15 residues long. Trimming removed 0 bases from V and 7 bases from J, with 15 bases in between. DNA of the CDR3: TGTGCCAGCAGCTTAGATGGGGGGTACCGAAGTGGCTACACCTTC. This gives the protein CASSLDGGYRSGYTF.

The V call is TRBV9, the J call TRBJ2-7, with TRBD1 matching over 8 bases. Germline CDR1 reads SGDLS; CDR2 reads YYNGEE. The CDR3 totals 15 residues. The ends lost 4 bases at V and 1 base at J; junction bases unmatched: 7. CDR3 residues: CASSRQGSGSYEQYF. In DNA, the CDR3 is TGTGCCAGCAGCAGACAGGGGAGCGGTTCCTACGAGCAGTACTTC. Full variable domain (remainder filled in from reference TRBV9 and TRBJ2-7): DSGVTQTPKHLITATGQRVTLRCSPRSGDLSVYWYQQSLDQGLQFLIQYYNGEERAKGNILERFSAQQFPDLHSELNLSSLELGDSALYFCASSRQGSGSYEQYFGPGTRLTVT.

In DNA, the CDR3 is TGTGCCAGCAGTTTCGGGTCGGAAGAGCAGTACTTC. Its translation: CASSFGSEEQYF. This rearrangement joins TRBV28 to TRBJ2-7; D unresolved. V was clipped by 3 bases and J by 7 bases, with 10 bases between them. The CDR3 spans 12 residues. The V gene's germline CDR1 is MDHEN and CDR2 SYDVKM.

The chain links TRBV5-1 to TRBJ2-7, with 11 bases identical to TRBD1. V shed 3 bases, J shed 7 bases, and the junction held 6 bases outside the gene matches. Germline V CDR1 and CDR2: SGHRS, YFSETQ. This CDR3 spans 14 amino acids. CDR3 protein: CASSSGTGGVEQYF. As DNA, the CDR3 is TGCGCCAGCAGCTCCGGGACAGGGGGAGTTGAGCAGTACTTC.

J is TRBJ1-6 and V is TRBV6-4; the D gene is possibly TRBD1 (5 bases). From germline, CDR1 is MRHNA and CDR2 SNTAGT. This CDR3 comprises 16 residues. Trimming took off 6 bases at V and 5 bases at J, with 17 bases between the two ends. The CDR3 spells CASRLLAGRNNSPLHF. CDR3 bases: TGTGCCAGCAGGTTATTGGCAGGGCGAAATAATTCACCCCTCCACTTT.

The V and J genes are TRBV28 and TRBJ1-4, with D hard to call. Trimming cost V 6 bases and J 11 bases, with 25 bases left between them. The length of the CDR3 is 16 residues. Germline V gene data show CDR1 as MDHEN and CDR2 as SYDVKM. CDR3 DNA sequence: TGTGCCAGCAGCTACCCCAGGTCTCCAGCCCCTGAGAAACTGTTTTTT. Its translation: CASSYPRSPAPEKLFF.